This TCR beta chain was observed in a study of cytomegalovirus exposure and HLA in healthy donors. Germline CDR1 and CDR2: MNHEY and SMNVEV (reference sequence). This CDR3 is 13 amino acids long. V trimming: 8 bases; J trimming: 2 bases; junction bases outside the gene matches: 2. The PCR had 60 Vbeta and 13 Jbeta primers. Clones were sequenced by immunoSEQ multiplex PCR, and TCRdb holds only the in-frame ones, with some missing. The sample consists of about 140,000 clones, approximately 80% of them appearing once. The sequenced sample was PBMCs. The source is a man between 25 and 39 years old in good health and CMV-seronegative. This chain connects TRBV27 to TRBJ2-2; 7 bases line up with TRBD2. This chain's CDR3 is CASREVNTGELFF. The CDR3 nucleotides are TGTGCCAGCCGGGAGGTTAACACCGGGGAGCTGTTTTTT.